This T cell receptor beta chain is drawn from a study of T-cell reconstitution after alpha-beta-depleted transplantation in children (dated by TCRdb to about 2016). At the level of the whole study: T-cell immune reconstitution after TCRalphabeta/CD19-depleted allogeneic hematopoietic cell transplantation in children was quantitatively tracked in the study by means of TCR repertoire profiling. The paper as a whole reports these results and caveats: Apparently early alphabetaT-cell count recovery about two months after transplant reportedly relied on only several hundred rapidly expanded clones derived from non-depleted graft cells. The frequencies of hyperexpanded clones fell over the following months, and after one year, T-cell counts and TCRbeta diversity were mostly attributed to newly produced T cells. In some patients, the high TCRbeta diversity seen at day 60 was put down to recipient T cells and intrathymic progenitors that had survived conditioning.

The intended sense of this specimen's time point label: day 60 (about 2 months) after transplantation. The sample's treatment or condition, from its label and the paper: allogeneic hematopoietic cell transplantation with graft depleted of TCRalphabeta T cells and CD19 B cells. TCRalphabeta/CD19-depleted allogeneic hematopoietic cell grafts were given to the transplant recipients, all of whom were children. This clonotype was observed many times. Its antigen remains unidentified. Nothing much larger sits one base from this clone, and base qualities are not available. Libraries were constructed by PCR. These reads were obtained on an Illumina HiSeq 2500. TCR library preparation used molecular barcoding, with unique molecular identifiers applied to normalize quantification of the TCRbeta repertoire. Clones were called with MiXCR by TCRdb after fastp trimmed the public reads at Q25, and only in-frame beta chains were retained. CDR3 protein duplicates are merged, each entry listing the most common genes and DNA. The sample has around 94,000 distinct CDR3 sequences on record, 4.5% to 7.5% of them singletons. More than 5.5% of the sample is held by the ten biggest clonotypes.

The CDR3 numbers 18 residues from cysteine through phenylalanine. This entry keeps only the CDR3 DNA: 54 bases, framed from base 1. From a lookup of the germline V gene, CDR1 and CDR2 are SQVTM and ANQGSEA. Germline trimming: 3 bases from V, 3 bases from J; junction bases outside gene matches: 16. Sequenced here: PBMCs, mostly from graft donor cells, sampled 60 days after TCRalphabeta/CD19-depleted stem cell transplant. Recombination joined TRBV29-1 with TRBJ2-1; the central 8 bases match TRBD2. The sequence derives from a female patient between 2 and 15 years old who had a stem cell transplant for Fanconi anemia, so the T cells may come from the graft donor. The nucleotides are TGCAGCGTTGACGCCACTCGGACTAGCCATGGGGTCTACAATGAGCAGTTCTTC. It translates to CSVDATRTSHGVYNEQFF.